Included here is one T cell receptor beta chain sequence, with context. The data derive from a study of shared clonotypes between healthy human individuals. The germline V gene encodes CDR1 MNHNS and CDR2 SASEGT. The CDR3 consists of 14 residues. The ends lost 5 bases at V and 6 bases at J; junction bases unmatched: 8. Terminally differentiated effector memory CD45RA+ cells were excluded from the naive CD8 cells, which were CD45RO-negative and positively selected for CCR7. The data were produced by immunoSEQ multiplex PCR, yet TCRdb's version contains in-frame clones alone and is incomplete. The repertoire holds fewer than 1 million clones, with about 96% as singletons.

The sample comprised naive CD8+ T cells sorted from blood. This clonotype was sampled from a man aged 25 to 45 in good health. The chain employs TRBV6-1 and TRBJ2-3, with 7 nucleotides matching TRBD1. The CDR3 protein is CASSQTGLLDTQYF. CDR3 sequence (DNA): TGTGCCAGCAGTCAGACAGGGCTTTTGGATACGCAGTATTTT.